Listed below are T cell receptor beta chains from one sample, sequenced in a study of blood T cells in healthy people across ages. MiXCR, run by TCRdb on the 5' RACE reads, gives a single entry per CDR3 protein. The sample has approximately 800,000 distinct CDR3 sequences; 62% are singletons. Source material: blood. The receptors were sampled from a man aged 25 to 40 in good health. The CDR3 runs from the conserved cysteine through the conserved F or W. The D gene is left open where the match is weak. Clone sizes are given selectively: once, few, many, or a class where the clone is expanded.

j_call: TRBJ2-1
v_call: TRBV6-2/TRBV6-3
clone_size: .
d_call: .
cdr3_nt: TGTGCCAGCAGTCCTTTAGTGCCTGGGAGCAATGAGCAGTTCTTC
cdr3_aa: CASSPLVPGSNEQFF

j_call: TRBJ2-2
v_call: TRBV12-3/TRBV12-4
clone_size: .
d_call: .
cdr3_nt: TGTGCCAGCAGTTTAGCGCAGGGGAGTACCGGGGAGCTGTTTTTT
cdr3_aa: CASSLAQGSTGELFF

j_call: TRBJ2-5
v_call: TRBV16
clone_size: .
d_call: TRBD1
cdr3_nt: TGTGCCAGCAGCCATCCCCGACAGGGGAGGAAGGAGACCCAGTACTTC
cdr3_aa: CASSHPRQGRKETQYF

j_call: TRBJ2-7
v_call: TRBV6-7
clone_size: .
d_call: .
cdr3_nt: TGTGCCAGCTGCCCAAGGGTCAGGCACCCCTACGAGCAGTACTTC
cdr3_aa: CASCPRVRHPYEQYF

j_call: TRBJ2-7
v_call: TRBV6-2/TRBV6-3
clone_size: .
d_call: TRBD1
cdr3_nt: TGTGCCAGCAGTTACTGGGACAGGGGTCATGAGCAGTACTTC
cdr3_aa: CASSYWDRGHEQYF

j_call: TRBJ1-5
v_call: TRBV27
clone_size: .
d_call: .
cdr3_nt: TGTGCCAGCAGTTTATCGTGGCAGGGAAATACCAATCAGCTCCAGCATTTT
cdr3_aa: CASSLSWQGNTNQLQHF

j_call: TRBJ2-1
v_call: TRBV5-1
clone_size: once
d_call: .
cdr3_nt: TGCGCCAGCAGCTTTGGTCCGCAGGGATACAAGGAGCAGTTCTTC
cdr3_aa: CASSFGPQGYKEQFF

j_call: TRBJ2-7
v_call: TRBV4-3
clone_size: .
d_call: .
cdr3_nt: TGCGCCAGCAGCCAAGAATTCGGCAGCTACTACGAGCAGTACTTC
cdr3_aa: CASSQEFGSYYEQYF

j_call: TRBJ2-3
v_call: TRBV7-2
clone_size: .
d_call: .
cdr3_nt: TGTGCCAGCGGAGCCGGCCTCCCCAATACGCAGTATTTT
cdr3_aa: CASGAGLPNTQYF

j_call: TRBJ2-3
v_call: TRBV9
clone_size: .
d_call: TRBD2
cdr3_nt: TGTGCCAGCAGCGTAGAGGCGGGAGTGAGAGATACGCAGTATTTT
cdr3_aa: CASSVEAGVRDTQYF

j_call: TRBJ2-3
v_call: TRBV15
clone_size: .
d_call: .
cdr3_nt: TGTGCCACCAGCAGATCTCCTTCCTCCACAGATACGCAGTATTTT
cdr3_aa: CATSRSPSSTDTQYF